The T cell receptor (beta chain) under discussion was sequenced for a study of CD8+ T cells in alopecia areata. The wider study: Oral tofacitinib, 5 to 10 mg twice daily, was given in an open-label trial. Study-wide results and caveats: With patients, TCR sharing proved less clear than in mice, a difference possibly related to HLA. Tofacitinib significantly brought down scalp clonality and expanded CD8+ clones among top 100. Lesional scalp exceeded normal scalp in clonality, especially in alopecia totalis/universalis.

Following RNA extraction, reverse transcription yielded cDNA that acted as the sequencing template. The protocol was immunoSEQ multiplex PCR, while the TCRdb copy is restricted to in-frame clones and leaves out a portion. Of about 120,000 clones listed, approximately 52% are singletons. Stated treatment: oral pan-JAK inhibitor, 5-10 mg twice daily. Per germline, CDR1 SGHDT and CDR2 YYEEEE. Trimming shortened V by 4 bases and J by 0 bases, and 16 bases separated the two germline ends. The CDR3 loop spans 16 amino acids. The table lists this clone with a count of one. Its antigen is unknown. The sequence derives from a human donor with alopecia areata. Specimen: CD8+ T cells sorted from blood, collected at week 4, from a patient treated with tofacitinib. The chain recombines TRBV5-6 with TRBJ1-1, with D maybe TRBD1 (6 bases). Here the CDR3 reads CASSEGGLPMNTEAFF. The CDR3 DNA follows: TGTGCCAGCAGCGAGGGGGGGCTTCCCATGAACACTGAAGCTTTCTTT.